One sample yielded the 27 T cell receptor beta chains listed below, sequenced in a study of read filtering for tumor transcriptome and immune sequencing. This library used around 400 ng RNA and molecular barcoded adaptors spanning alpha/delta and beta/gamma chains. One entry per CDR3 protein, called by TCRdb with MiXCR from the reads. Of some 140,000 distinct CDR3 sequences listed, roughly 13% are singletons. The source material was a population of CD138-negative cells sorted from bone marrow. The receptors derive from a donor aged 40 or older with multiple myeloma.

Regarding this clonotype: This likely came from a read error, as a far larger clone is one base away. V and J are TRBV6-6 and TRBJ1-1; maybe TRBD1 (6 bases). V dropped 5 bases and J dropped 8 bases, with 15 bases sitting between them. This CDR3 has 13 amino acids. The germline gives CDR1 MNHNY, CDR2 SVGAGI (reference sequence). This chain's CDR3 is CASSESTQGEAFF. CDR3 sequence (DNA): TGTGCCAGCAGTGAGTCGACTCAGGGGGAAGCTTTCTTT.

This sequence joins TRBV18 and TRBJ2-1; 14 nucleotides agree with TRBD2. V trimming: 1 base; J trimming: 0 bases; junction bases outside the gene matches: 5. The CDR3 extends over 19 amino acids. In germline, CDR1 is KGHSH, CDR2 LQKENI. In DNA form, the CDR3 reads TGTGCCAGCTCACCACGACTAGCGGGAGGGCTTAGCTCCTACAATGAGCAGTTCTTC. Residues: CASSPRLAGGLSSYNEQFF.

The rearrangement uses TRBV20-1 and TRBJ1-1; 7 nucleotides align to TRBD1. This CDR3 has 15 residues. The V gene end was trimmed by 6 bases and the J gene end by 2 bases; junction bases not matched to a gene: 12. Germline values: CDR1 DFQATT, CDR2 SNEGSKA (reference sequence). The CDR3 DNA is TGCAGTGCCTTGCGGAGGGGGCAAGGAAACACTGAAGCTTTCTTT. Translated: CSALRRGQGNTEAFF.

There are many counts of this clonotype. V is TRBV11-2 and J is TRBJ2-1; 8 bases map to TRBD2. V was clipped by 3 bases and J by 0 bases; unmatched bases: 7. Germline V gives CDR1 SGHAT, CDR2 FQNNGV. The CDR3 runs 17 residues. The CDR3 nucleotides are TGTGCCAGCAGCTTGAACATAGCGGGGCTCTCCTACAATGAGCAGTTCTTC. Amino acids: CASSLNIAGLSYNEQFF.

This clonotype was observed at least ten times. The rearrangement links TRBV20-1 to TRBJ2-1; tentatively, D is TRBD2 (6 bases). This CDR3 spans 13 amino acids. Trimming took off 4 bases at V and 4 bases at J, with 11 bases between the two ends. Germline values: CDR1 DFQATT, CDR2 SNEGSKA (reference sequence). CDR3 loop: CSAIGLAYNEQFF. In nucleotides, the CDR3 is TGCAGTGCTATAGGTCTAGCGTACAATGAGCAGTTCTTC.

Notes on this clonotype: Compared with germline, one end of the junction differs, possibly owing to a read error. The CDR3 DNA follows: TGTGCCAGCAGCCCCCAGGCGGGAGGGAGAGAGACCCGGTACTTC. Translated: CASSPQAGGRETRYF. This chain uses TRBV7-3 with TRBJ2-5, with TRBD2 identical over 9 bases. Germline loops: CDR1 SGHTA, CDR2 FQGTGA. This CDR3 has 15 amino acids.

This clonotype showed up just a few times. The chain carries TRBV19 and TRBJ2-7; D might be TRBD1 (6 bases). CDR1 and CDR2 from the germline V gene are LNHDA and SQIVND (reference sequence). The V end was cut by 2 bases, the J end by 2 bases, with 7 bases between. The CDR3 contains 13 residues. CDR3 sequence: CASSIKGAYEQYF. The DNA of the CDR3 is TGTGCCAGTAGTATAAAGGGGGCCTACGAGCAGTACTTC.

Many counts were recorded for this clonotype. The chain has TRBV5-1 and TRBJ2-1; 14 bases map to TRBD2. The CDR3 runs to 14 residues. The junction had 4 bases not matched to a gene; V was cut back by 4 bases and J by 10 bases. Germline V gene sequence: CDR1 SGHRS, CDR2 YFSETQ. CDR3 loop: CASSVGLAGDEQFF. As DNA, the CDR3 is TGCGCCAGCAGCGTGGGACTAGCGGGGGACGAGCAGTTCTTC. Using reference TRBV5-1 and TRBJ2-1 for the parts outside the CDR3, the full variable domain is KAGVTQTPRYLIKTRGQQVTLSCSPISGHRSVSWYQQTPGQGLQFLFEYFSETQRNKGNFPGRFSGRQFSNSRSEMNVSTLELGDSALYLCASSVGLAGDEQFFGPGTRLTVL.

CDR3 bases: TGTGCCAGCAGTCGGGGGAGGACCGGGGAGCTGTTTTTT. Its translation: CASSRGRTGELFF. The chain uses TRBV27 and TRBJ2-2; the D gene is possibly TRBD2 (6 bases). Germline CDR1 and CDR2: MNHEY and SMNVEV (reference sequence). This CDR3 is 13 amino acids long. Trimming stripped 5 bases from V and 5 bases from J, with 9 bases between.

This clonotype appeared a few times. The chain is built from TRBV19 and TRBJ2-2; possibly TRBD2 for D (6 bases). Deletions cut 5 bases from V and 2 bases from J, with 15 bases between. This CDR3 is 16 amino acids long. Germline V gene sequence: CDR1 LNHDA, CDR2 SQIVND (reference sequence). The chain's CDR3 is CASSVRDWRNTGELFF. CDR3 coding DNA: TGTGCCAGTAGTGTCCGGGACTGGAGAAACACCGGGGAGCTGTTTTTT.

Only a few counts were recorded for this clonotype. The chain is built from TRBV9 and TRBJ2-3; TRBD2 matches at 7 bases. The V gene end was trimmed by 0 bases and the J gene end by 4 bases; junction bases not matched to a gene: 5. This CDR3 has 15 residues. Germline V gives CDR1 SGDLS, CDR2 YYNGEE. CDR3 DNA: TGTGCCAGCAGCGTAGGCGGGAGTAACGCAGATACGCAGTATTTT. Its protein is CASSVGGSNADTQYF.

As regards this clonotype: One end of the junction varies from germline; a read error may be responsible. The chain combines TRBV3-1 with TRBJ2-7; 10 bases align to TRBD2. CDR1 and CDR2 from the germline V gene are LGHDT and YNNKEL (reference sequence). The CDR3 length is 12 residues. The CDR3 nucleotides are TGTACCAGCAGCCGGCTAGCGGGAGTGCAGTACTTC. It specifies CTSSRLAGVQYF.

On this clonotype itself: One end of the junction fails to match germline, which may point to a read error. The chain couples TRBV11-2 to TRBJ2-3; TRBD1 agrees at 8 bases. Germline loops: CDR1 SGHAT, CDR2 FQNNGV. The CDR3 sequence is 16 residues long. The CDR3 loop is CAGSRTTGAGTGTQYF. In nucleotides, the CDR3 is TGTGCCGGCAGCCGAACGACAGGGGCGGGCACAGGTACGCAGTATTTT.

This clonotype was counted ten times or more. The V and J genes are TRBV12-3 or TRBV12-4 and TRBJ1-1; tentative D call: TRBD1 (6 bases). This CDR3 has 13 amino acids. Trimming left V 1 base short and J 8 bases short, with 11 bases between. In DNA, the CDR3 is TGTGCCAGCAGTTTAGGGGGGGCAGGGGAAGCTTTCTTT. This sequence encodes CASSLGGAGEAFF.

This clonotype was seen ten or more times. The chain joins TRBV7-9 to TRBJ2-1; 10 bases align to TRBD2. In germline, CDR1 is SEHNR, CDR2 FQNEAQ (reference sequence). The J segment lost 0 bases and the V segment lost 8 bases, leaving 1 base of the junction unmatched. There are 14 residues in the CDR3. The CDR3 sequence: CASSSGSSYNEQFF. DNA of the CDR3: TGTGCCAGCTCTAGCGGGAGCTCCTACAATGAGCAGTTCTTC.

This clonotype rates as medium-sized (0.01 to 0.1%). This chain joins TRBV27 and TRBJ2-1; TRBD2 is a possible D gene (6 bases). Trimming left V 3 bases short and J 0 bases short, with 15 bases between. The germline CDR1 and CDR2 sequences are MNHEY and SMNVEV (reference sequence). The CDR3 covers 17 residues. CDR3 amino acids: CASSFGAGQSSYNEQFF. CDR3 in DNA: TGTGCCAGCAGTTTTGGAGCGGGTCAGAGCTCCTACAATGAGCAGTTCTTC.

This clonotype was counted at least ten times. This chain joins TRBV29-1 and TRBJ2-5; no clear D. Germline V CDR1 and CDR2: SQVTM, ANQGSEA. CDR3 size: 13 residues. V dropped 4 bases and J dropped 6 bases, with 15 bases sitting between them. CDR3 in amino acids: CSVVRTSDKTQYF. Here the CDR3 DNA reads TGCAGCGTTGTTAGGACGTCAGATAAGACCCAGTACTTC.

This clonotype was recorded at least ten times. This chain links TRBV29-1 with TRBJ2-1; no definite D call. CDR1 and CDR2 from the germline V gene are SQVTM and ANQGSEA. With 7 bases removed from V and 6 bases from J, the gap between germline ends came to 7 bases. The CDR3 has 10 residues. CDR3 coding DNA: TGCAGCGGCCAGGTCAATGAGCAGTTCTTC. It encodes CSGQVNEQFF.

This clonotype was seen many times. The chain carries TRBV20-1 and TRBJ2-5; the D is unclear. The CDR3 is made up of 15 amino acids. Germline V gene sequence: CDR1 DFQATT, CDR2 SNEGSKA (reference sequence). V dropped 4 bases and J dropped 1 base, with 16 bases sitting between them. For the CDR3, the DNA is TGCAGTGCTACCTTATTTTTTGCGGCCCAAGAGACCCAGTACTTC. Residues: CSATLFFAAQETQYF.

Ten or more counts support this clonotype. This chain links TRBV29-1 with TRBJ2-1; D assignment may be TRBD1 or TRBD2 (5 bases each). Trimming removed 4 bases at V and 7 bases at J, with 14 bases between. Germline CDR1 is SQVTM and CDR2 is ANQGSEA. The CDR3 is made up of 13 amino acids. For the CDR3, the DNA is TGCAGCGTTGGTGGGCCGGGGCCTAATGAGCAGTTCTTC. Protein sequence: CSVGGPGPNEQFF.

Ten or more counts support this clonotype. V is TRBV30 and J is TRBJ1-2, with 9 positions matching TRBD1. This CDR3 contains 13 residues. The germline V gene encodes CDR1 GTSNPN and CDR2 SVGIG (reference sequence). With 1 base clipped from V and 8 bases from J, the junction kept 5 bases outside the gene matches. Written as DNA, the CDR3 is TGTGCCTGGAGTGGTGGGACAGGGCAGGGCTACACCTTC. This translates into CAWSGGTGQGYTF.

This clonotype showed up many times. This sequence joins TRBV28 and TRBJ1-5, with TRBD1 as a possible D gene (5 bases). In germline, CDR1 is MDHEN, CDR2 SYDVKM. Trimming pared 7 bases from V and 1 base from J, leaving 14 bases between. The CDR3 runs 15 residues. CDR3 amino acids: CASTKGGASNQPQHF. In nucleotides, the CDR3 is TGTGCCAGCACTAAGGGAGGGGCGAGCAATCAGCCCCAGCATTTT.

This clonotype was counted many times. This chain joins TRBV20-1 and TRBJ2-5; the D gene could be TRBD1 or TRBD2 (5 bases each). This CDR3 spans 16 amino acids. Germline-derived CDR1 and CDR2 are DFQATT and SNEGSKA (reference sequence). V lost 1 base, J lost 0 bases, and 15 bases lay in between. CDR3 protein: CSARARDGWYQETQYF. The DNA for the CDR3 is TGCAGTGCTAGAGCTCGGGACGGGTGGTACCAAGAGACCCAGTACTTC.

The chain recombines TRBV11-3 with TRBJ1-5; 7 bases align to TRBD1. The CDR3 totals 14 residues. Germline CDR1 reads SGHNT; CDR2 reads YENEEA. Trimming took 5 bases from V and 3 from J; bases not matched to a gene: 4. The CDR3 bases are TGTGCCAGCAGCGCCCAGGGGGTCAATCAGCCCCAGCATTTT. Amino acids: CASSAQGVNQPQHF.

The CDR3 reads CATSGSGRIGTGELFF. CDR3 sequence (DNA): TGTGCCACCAGCGGTAGCGGGAGAATCGGCACCGGGGAGCTGTTTTTT. This rearrangement joins TRBV15 to TRBJ2-2, with TRBD2 matching 9 bases. Germline V gives CDR1 LNHNV, CDR2 YYDKDF (reference sequence). CDR3 size: 16 residues. V dropped 5 bases and J dropped 4; count of bases not matched to a gene: 8.

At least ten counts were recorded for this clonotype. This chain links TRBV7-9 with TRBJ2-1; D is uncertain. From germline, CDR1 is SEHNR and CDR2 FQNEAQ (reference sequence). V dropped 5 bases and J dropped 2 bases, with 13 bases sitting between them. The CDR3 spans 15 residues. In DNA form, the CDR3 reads TGTGCCAGCAGCCCTAAGAGGCCAACCTACAATGAGCAGTTCTTC. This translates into CASSPKRPTYNEQFF.

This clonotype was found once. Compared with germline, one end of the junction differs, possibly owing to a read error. The CDR3: CATSDPGTGASGANVLSF. CDR3 nucleotide sequence: TGTGCCACCAGTGATCCCGGGACAGGCGCCTCTGGGGCCAACGTCCTGTCTTTC. This chain links TRBV24-1 with TRBJ2-6, with 8 nucleotides matching TRBD1. This CDR3 has 18 residues. Germline CDR1 is KGHDR and CDR2 is SFDVKD.